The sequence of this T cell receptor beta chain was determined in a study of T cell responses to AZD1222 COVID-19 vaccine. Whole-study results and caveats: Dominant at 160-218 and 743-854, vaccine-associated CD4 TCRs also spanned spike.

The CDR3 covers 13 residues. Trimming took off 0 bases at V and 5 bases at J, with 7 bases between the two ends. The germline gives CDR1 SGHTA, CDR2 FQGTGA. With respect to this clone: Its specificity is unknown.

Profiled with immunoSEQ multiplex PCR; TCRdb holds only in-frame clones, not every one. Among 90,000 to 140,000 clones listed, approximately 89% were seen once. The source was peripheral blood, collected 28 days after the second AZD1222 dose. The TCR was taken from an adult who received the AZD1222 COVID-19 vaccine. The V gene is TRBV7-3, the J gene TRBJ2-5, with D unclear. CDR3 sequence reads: CASSLTRVETQYF. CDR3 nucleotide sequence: TGTGCCAGCAGCTTAACGAGAGTGGAGACCCAGTACTTC.